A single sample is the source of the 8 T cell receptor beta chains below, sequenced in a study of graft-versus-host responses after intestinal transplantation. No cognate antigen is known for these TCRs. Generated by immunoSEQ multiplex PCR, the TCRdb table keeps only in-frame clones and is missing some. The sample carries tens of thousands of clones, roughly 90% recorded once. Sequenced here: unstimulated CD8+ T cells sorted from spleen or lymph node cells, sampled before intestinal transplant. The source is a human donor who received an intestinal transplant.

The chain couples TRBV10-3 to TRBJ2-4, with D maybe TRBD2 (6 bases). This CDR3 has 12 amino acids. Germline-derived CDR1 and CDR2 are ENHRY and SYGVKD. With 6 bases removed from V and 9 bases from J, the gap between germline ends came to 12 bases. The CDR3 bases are TGTGCCATCAGGGCCTCCGGGGGCATTCAGTACTTC. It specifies CAIRASGGIQYF.

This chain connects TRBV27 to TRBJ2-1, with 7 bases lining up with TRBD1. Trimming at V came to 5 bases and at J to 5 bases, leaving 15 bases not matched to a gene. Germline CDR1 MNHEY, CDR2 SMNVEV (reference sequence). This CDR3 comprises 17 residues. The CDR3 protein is CASSPVDRAPIHNEQFF. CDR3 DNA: TGTGCCAGCAGTCCCGTCGACAGGGCCCCAATCCACAATGAGCAGTTCTTC.

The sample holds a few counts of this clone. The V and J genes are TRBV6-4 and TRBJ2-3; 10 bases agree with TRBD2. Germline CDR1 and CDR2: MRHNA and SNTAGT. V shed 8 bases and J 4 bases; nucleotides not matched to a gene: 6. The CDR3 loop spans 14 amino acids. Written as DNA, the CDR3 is TGTGCCAGCTCGAGCGGGAGGGCCGCAGATACGCAGTATTTT. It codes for CASSSGRAADTQYF.

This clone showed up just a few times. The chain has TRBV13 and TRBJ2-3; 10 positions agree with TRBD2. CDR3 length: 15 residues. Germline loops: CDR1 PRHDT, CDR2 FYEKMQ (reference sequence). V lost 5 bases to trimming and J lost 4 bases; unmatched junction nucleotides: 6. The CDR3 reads CASSGTSVYSDTQYF. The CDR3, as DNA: TGTGCCAGCAGCGGGACTAGCGTCTATTCAGATACGCAGTATTTT.

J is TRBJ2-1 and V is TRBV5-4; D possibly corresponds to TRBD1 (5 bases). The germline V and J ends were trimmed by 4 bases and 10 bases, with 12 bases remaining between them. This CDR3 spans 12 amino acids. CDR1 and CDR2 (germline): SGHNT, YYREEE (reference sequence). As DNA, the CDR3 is TGTGCCAGCAGCCAGGGAAAATCGGAGCAGTTCTTC. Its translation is CASSQGKSEQFF.

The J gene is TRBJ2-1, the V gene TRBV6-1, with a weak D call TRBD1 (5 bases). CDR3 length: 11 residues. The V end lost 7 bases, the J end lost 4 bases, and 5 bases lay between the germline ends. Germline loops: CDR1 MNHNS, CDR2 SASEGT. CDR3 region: CASKGYNEQFF. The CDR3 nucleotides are TGTGCCAGCAAGGGGTACAATGAGCAGTTCTTC.

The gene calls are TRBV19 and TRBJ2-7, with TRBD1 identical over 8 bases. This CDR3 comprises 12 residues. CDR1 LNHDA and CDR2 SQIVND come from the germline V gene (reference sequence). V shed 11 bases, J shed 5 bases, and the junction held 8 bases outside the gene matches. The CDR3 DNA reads TGTGCCTCTTCGGACAGGGTCGACGAGCAGTACTTC. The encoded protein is CASSDRVDEQYF.

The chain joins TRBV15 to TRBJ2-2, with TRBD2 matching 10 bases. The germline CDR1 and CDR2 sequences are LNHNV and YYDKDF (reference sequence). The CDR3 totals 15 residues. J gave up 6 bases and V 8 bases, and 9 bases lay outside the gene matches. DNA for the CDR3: TGTGCCACCGCAAGCGGGGGGGCCCGGCCCGGGGAGCTGTTTTTT. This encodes CATASGGARPGELFF.